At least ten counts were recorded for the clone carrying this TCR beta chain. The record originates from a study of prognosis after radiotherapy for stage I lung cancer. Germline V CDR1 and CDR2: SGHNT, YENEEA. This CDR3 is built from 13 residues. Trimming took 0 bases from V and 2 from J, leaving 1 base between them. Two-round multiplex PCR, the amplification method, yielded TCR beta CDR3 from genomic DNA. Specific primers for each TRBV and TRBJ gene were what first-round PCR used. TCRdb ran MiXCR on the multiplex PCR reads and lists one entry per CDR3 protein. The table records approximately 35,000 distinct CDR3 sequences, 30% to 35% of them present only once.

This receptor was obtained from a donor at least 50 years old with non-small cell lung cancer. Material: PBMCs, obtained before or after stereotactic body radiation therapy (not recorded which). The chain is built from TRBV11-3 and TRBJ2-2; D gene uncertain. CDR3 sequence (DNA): TGTGCCAGCAGCTTAGAAAACACCGGGGAGCTGTTTTTT. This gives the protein CASSLENTGELFF.